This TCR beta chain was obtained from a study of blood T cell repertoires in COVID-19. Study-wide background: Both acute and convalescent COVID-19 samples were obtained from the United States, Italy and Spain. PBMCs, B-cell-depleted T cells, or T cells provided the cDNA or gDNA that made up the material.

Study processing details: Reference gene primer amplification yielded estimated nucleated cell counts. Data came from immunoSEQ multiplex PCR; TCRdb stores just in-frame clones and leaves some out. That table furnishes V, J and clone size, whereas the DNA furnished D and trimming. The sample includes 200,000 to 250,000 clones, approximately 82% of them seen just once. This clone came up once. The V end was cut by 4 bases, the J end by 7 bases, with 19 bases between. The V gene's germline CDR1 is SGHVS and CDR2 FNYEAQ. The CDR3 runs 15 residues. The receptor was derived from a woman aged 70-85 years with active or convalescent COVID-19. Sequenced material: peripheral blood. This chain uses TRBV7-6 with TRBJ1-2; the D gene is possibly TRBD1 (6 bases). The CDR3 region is CASSSSFMGARGYTF. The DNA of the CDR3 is TGTGCCAGCAGCTCGTCATTCATGGGGGCGCGTGGCTACACCTTC.